These 11 T cell receptor beta chains originate from one sample sequenced in a study of cytomegalovirus exposure and HLA in healthy donors. In the PCR, 60 Vbeta and 13 Jbeta primers were used. Method: immunoSEQ multiplex PCR; TCRdb's copy keeps in-frame clones and lacks some. The table includes 120,000 or so clones, 70% to 85% detected once. The specimen was PBMCs. These TCRs come from a man aged 25-45 years in good health and CMV-seropositive.

The rearrangement uses TRBV11-1 and TRBJ1-1; possibly TRBD1 for D (5 bases). The germline V gene has CDR1 SGHAT and CDR2 FQDESV (reference sequence). Trimming cost V 3 bases and J 4 bases, with 12 bases left between them. This CDR3 contains 14 residues. The CDR3 sequence is CASSLDTPSTEAFF. In nucleotides, the CDR3 is TGTGCCAGCAGCTTGGACACCCCAAGCACTGAAGCTTTCTTT.

In this sample, this clone turned up a few times. The chain employs TRBV19 and TRBJ1-4; no clear D. Per germline, CDR1 LNHDA and CDR2 SQIVND (reference sequence). The CDR3 is 15 amino acids. V lost 1 base and J lost 8, with 14 bases in between. CDR3 DNA sequence: TGTGCCAGTAGTATAGCCCGTCGGGGAGGCGAAAAACTGTTTTTT. Encoded protein: CASSIARRGGEKLFF. The full variable domain, its missing parts supplied by reference TRBV19 and TRBJ1-4, is DGGITQSPKYLFRKEGQNVTLSCEQNLNHDAMYWYRQDPGQGLRLIYYSQIVNDFQKGDIAEGYSVSREKKESFPLTVTSAQKNPTAFYLCASSIARRGGEKLFFGSGTQLSVL.

V gene TRBV19 combines with J gene TRBJ1-2, with a weak D call TRBD1 (6 bases). CDR1 and CDR2 (germline): LNHDA, SQIVND (reference sequence). V was trimmed by 0 bases and J by 5 bases, leaving 7 bases between them. The CDR3 spans 13 residues. This CDR3 reads CASSIDGQYGYTF. DNA of the CDR3: TGTGCCAGTAGTATAGATGGACAGTATGGCTACACCTTC. Full variable domain (rest looked up from reference TRBV19 and TRBJ1-2): DGGITQSPKYLFRKEGQNVTLSCEQNLNHDAMYWYRQDPGQGLRLIYYSQIVNDFQKGDIAEGYSVSREKKESFPLTVTSAQKNPTAFYLCASSIDGQYGYTFGSGTRLTVV.

The chain joins TRBV28 to TRBJ2-7; weak D call: TRBD2 (7 bases). There are 15 residues in the CDR3. The germline V gene encodes CDR1 MDHEN and CDR2 SYDVKM. V was trimmed by 1 base and J by 6 bases, leaving 16 bases between them. The CDR3 sequence is CASSLSRGPGLEQYF. DNA for the CDR3: TGTGCCAGCAGTTTATCGCGGGGGCCTGGCCTCGAGCAGTACTTC.

This rearrangement joins TRBV18 to TRBJ2-1; TRBD1 agrees at 9 bases. This CDR3 region has 14 residues. After removal of 4 bases from V and 8 bases from J, the junction contained 6 bases not matched to a gene. Germline V gene lookup returns CDR1 KGHSH and CDR2 LQKENI. The CDR3 spells CASSLGQGGDEQFF. The CDR3, as DNA: TGTGCCAGCTCACTGGGACAGGGCGGGGATGAGCAGTTCTTC.

The CDR3 DNA is TGTGCCCTCCGGGGGTACGGCGATAACAATGAGCAGTTCTTC. As protein: CALRGYGDNNEQFF. The chain links TRBV28 to TRBJ2-1, with D possibly TRBD2 on 6 matching bases. Germline V gene sequence: CDR1 MDHEN, CDR2 SYDVKM. CDR3 length: 14 residues. Deletions cut 11 bases from V and 5 bases from J, with 19 bases between. The variable domain in full, completed from reference TRBV28 and TRBJ2-1, reads DVKVTQSSRYLVKRTGEKVFLECVQDMDHENMFWYRQDPGLGLRLIYFSYDVKMKEKGDIPEGYSVSREKKERFSLILESASTNQTSMYLCALRGYGDNNEQFFGPGTRLTVL.

The V and J genes are TRBV5-1 and TRBJ2-7, with TRBD1 matching over 12 bases. Germline V lookup: CDR1 SGHRS, CDR2 YFSETQ. The junction had 9 bases not matched to a gene; V was cut back by 5 bases and J by 6 bases. CDR3 size: 15 residues. CDR3 sequence reads: CASSYDGTGGPEQYF. CDR3 DNA: TGCGCCAGCAGTTATGACGGGACAGGGGGCCCCGAGCAGTACTTC.

The gene calls are TRBV5-1 and TRBJ2-7; D gene unclear. CDR1 is SGHRS, CDR2 YFSETQ, per germline. Trimming removed 5 bases at V and 7 bases at J, with 16 bases between. The length of the CDR3 is 13 residues. Written as DNA, the CDR3 is TGCGCCAGCAGGCCAACCACATTGTTAGAGCAGTACTTC. Translation gives CASRPTTLLEQYF.

The chain recombines TRBV18 with TRBJ1-2; the match to TRBD1 covers 10 bases. With 5 bases clipped from V and 8 bases from J, the junction kept 5 bases outside the gene matches. Germline V gene sequence: CDR1 KGHSH, CDR2 LQKENI. The CDR3 covers 13 residues. The CDR3: CASSSTGGEGYTF. CDR3 nucleotide sequence: TGTGCCAGCTCATCGACAGGGGGCGAAGGCTACACCTTC.

This clone was seen a single time. The gene calls are TRBV4-1 and TRBJ2-3, with TRBD1 identical over 7 bases. With V trimmed by 2 bases and J by 2 bases, 4 bases remained unmatched. The CDR3 consists of 15 residues. CDR1 and CDR2 (germline): MGHRA, YSYEKL. The CDR3 loop reads CASSQRGTVTDTQYF. CDR3 in DNA: TGCGCCAGCAGCCAACGAGGGACAGTCACAGATACGCAGTATTTT.

This clone has only a few counts. The chain combines TRBV7-6 with TRBJ2-4, with TRBD2 identical over 11 bases. This CDR3 region has 13 residues. V gave up 4 bases and J gave up 9 bases; unmatched junction bases: 2. The germline V gene encodes CDR1 SGHVS and CDR2 FNYEAQ. This CDR3 reads CASSSGTSGIQYF. The CDR3, as DNA: TGTGCCAGCAGCTCCGGGACTAGCGGCATTCAGTACTTC.